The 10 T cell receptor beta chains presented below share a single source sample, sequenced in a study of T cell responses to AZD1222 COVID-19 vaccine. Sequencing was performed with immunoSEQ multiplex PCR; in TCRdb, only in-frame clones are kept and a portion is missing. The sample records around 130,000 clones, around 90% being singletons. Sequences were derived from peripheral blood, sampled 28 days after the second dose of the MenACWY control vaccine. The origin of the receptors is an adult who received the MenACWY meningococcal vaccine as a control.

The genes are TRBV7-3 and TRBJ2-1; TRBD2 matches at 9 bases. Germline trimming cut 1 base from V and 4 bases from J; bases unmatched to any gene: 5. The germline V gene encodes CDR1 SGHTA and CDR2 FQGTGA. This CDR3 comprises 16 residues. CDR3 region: CASSLMSGGWYNEQFF. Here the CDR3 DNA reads TGTGCCAGCAGCTTAATGAGCGGGGGGTGGTACAATGAGCAGTTCTTC.

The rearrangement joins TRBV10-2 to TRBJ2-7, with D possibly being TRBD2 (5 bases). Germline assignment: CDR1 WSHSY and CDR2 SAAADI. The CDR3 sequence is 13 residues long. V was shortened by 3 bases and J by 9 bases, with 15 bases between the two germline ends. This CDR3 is CASSESPDRGQYF. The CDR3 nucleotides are TGCGCCAGCAGTGAAAGCCCGGACCGGGGGCAGTACTTC.

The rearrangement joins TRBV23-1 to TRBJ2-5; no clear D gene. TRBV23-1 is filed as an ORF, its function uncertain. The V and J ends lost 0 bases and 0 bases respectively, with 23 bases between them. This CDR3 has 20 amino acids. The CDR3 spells CASSQSILRARSPHQETQYF. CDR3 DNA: TGCGCCAGCAGTCAATCGATTCTCCGGGCACGGAGCCCTCACCAAGAGACCCAGTACTTC.

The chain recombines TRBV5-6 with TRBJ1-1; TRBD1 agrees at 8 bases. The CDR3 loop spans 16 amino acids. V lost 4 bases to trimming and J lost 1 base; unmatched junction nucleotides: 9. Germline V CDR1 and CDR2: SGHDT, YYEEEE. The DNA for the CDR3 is TGTGCCAGCAGCCGAAACAGGGGGACATCGAACACTGAAGCTTTCTTT. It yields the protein CASSRNRGTSNTEAFF. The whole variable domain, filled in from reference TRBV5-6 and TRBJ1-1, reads DAGVTQSPTHLIKTRGQQVTLRCSPKSGHDTVSWYQQALGQGPQFIFQYYEEEERQRGNFPDRFSGHQFPNYSSELNVNALLLGDSALYLCASSRNRGTSNTEAFFGQGTRLTVV.

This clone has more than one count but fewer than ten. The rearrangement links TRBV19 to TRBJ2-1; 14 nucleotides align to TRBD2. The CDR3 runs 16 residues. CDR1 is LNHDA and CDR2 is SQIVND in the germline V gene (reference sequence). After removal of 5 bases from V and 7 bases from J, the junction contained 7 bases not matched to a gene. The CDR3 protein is CASSPRLAGGRNEQFF. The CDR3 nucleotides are TGTGCCAGTAGTCCCAGACTAGCGGGAGGGAGGAATGAGCAGTTCTTC.

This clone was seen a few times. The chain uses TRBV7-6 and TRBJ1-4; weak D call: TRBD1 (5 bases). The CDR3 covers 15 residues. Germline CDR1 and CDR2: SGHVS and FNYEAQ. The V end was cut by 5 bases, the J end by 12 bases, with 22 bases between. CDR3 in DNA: TGTGCCAGCAGCCAGAAGGGACCCTGGGGTGCGGAACTGTTTTTT. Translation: CASSQKGPWGAELFF. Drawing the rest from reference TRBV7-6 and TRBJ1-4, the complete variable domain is GAGVSQSPRYKVTKRGQDVALRCDPISGHVSLYWYRQALGQGPEFLTYFNYEAQQDKSGLPNDRFSAERPEGSISTLTIQRTEQRDSAMYRCASSQKGPWGAELFFGSGTQLSVL.

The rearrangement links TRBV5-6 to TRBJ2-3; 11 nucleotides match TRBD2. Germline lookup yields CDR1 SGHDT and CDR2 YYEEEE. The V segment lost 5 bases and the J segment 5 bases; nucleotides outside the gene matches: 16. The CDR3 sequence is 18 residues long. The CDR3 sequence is CASSLPASGRHHGDTQYF. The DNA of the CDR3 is TGTGCCAGCAGTTTGCCCGCTAGCGGGAGGCACCACGGAGATACGCAGTATTTT.

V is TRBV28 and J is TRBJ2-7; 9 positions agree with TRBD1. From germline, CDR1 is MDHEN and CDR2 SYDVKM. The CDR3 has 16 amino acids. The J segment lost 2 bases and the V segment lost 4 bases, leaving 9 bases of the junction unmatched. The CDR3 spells CASSSTRDRVPYEQYF. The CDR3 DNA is TGTGCCAGCAGTTCTACCCGGGACAGGGTTCCCTACGAGCAGTACTTC.

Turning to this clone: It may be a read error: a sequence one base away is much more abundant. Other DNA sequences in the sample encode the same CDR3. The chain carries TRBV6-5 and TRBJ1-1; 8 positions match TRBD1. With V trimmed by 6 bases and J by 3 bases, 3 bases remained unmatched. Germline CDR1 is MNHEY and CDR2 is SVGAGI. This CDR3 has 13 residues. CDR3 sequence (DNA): TGTGCCAGCAGCTTGACAGGGGACACTGAAGCTTTCTTT. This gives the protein CASSLTGDTEAFF.

The CDR3 DNA reads TGTGCCAGCAGCTGGCCGGGACAGCAGGGAGGGCGTACTGAAGCTTTCTTT. Protein product: CASSWPGQQGGRTEAFF. The chain couples TRBV5-6 to TRBJ1-1; 7 bases are shared with TRBD1. Germline values: CDR1 SGHDT, CDR2 YYEEEE. The V gene end was trimmed by 3 bases and the J gene end by 5 bases; junction bases not matched to a gene: 16. The CDR3 is 17 amino acids.